This record looks at one T cell receptor beta chain sequence and its context. Its antigen is still unknown. The data stem from a study of T cell responses to AZD1222 COVID-19 vaccine. CDR3 length equals 15 residues. V lost 4 bases to trimming and J lost 4 bases; unmatched junction nucleotides: 9. Germline V gives CDR1 SGHTA, CDR2 FQGNSA. Study conclusions and caveats: After two AZD1222 doses, spike-specific TCR breadth and depth rose versus day 0. Among the donors, most were white British and more were female, and clonal diversity was possibly underestimated.

Some clones are missing from TCRdb's copy, which holds only in-frame ones; the method was immunoSEQ multiplex PCR. The sample yields fewer than 200,000 clones, roughly 92% seen once. The chain combines TRBV7-2 with TRBJ1-1; 7 positions match TRBD1. This specimen was peripheral blood, taken on day 0 of AZD1222 vaccination. The source of this sequence is an adult in good health. CDR3 sequence: CASSSQGGAITEAFF. In DNA form, the CDR3 reads TGTGCCAGCAGCTCCCAGGGGGGGGCAATCACTGAAGCTTTCTTT.